These 15 T cell receptor beta chains share one sample of origin, sequenced in a study of T cells in Graves' hyperthyroidism and ophthalmopathy. From RNA transcripts, TCR beta CDR3 regions were amplified. TCR CDR3 underwent first-round RT-PCR with the HTBI primer set. Each CDR3 protein is one row after TCRdb ran MiXCR on the multiplex PCR reads. The sample carries 560,000 or so distinct CDR3 sequences, 40% to 55% recorded once. Material: peripheral blood or thyroid tissue (not recorded which). Receptor source: a young woman with Graves' hyperthyroidism.

The sample holds many counts of this clonotype. The chain has TRBV15 and TRBJ2-5, with 7 positions matching TRBD1. This CDR3 has 16 amino acids. With V trimmed by 4 bases and J by 5 bases, 13 bases remained unmatched. Per the germline V gene, CDR1 is LNHNV and CDR2 is YYDKDF (reference sequence). The CDR3 DNA reads as TGTGCCACCAGCACCCCTCGCGAAGGGGGCCATGAGACCCAGTACTTC. This translates into CATSTPREGGHETQYF.

This clonotype has more than one count but fewer than ten. The chain has TRBV20-1 and TRBJ2-5; D gene ambiguous. Germline V gene sequence: CDR1 DFQATT, CDR2 SNEGSKA (reference sequence). CDR3 size: 14 residues. With 5 bases removed from V and 2 bases from J, the gap between germline ends came to 15 bases. The CDR3 DNA follows: TGCAGTGCTCGCTCCATTTGGGAACAAGAGACCCAGTACTTC. Encoded protein: CSARSIWEQETQYF.

In regard to this clonotype: Relative to the germline gene, one junction end is altered; a read error may explain this. The genes are TRBV5-1 and TRBJ2-2; 13 positions agree with TRBD2. Germline V gene lookup returns CDR1 SGHRS and CDR2 YFSETQ. The CDR3 length is 17 residues. The DNA for the CDR3 is TGCGCCAGCAGCTTGGGACTAGCGGGAGGCCGCACCGGGGAGCTGCTTTTT. Protein: CASSLGLAGGRTGELLF.

The V and J genes are TRBV24-1 and TRBJ1-2, with D uncertain. Germline CDR1 KGHDR, CDR2 SFDVKD. Between the trimmed V and J ends, which lost 11 bases and 4 bases, there was a span of 19 bases. CDR3 size: 14 residues. The CDR3 nucleotides are TGTGCCAGCTCACCATCCGGCGGACCCTATGGCTACACCTTC. This encodes CASSPSGGPYGYTF.

This clonotype was picked up many times. The chain joins TRBV29-1 to TRBJ2-7; D is undetermined. The germline V gene has CDR1 SQVTM and CDR2 ANQGSEA. The CDR3 runs to 11 residues. CDR3 coding DNA: TGCACCGACACGGAGACCTACGAGCAGTACTTC. Amino acid sequence: CTDTETYEQYF.

The sample holds many counts of this clonotype. V and J are TRBV7-2 and TRBJ1-6; D is perhaps TRBD1 (5 bases). CDR1 and CDR2 (germline): SGHTA, FQGNSA. Trimming removed 1 base from V and 8 bases from J, with 9 bases in between. The CDR3 is 14 residues long. The CDR3 DNA reads as TGTGCCAGCAGCTTAGATCCGGGGCATTCACCCCTCCACTTT. It encodes CASSLDPGHSPLHF.

As for this clonotype: Just one base apart from a much larger clone, this may be a read error. The genes are TRBV15 and TRBJ1-4, with D perhaps TRBD1 (5 bases). Germline V gene sequence: CDR1 LNHNV, CDR2 YYDKDF (reference sequence). This CDR3 is built from 15 residues. The V end was cut by 5 bases, the J end by 0 bases, with 10 bases between. CDR3 amino acids: CATSGQKATNEKLFF. CDR3 sequence (DNA): TGTGCCACCAGCGGACAAAAAGCAACTAATGAAAAACTGTTTTTT.

In the case of this clonotype: Because the CDR3 is missing its conserved closing phenylalanine or tryptophan, this is likely a read error. The DNA is omitted, as the CDR3 cannot be located on it reliably, and the CDR3 follows TCRdb's listing. This rearrangement joins TRBV7-8 to TRBJ1-1; the D call of TRBD1 is as the table states it, not checked on the DNA. From its first to its last residue, the CDR3 has 11 amino acids. In germline, CDR1 is SGHVS, CDR2 FQNEAQ. CDR3 region: CASSRGQGDNY.

This clonotype was seen only once. The final CDR3 position lacks the conserved phenylalanine or tryptophan, pointing to a likely read error. The chain combines TRBV2 with TRBJ1-3; D possibly corresponds to TRBD1 (5 bases). CDR1 SNHLY and CDR2 FYNNEI come from the germline V gene. The CDR3 consists of 16 residues. The CDR3 region is CARSYSAGTSGNTIYA. The CDR3 bases are TGTGCCCGCAGTTACTCCGCCGGGACCTCTGGAAACACCATATATGCT.

This clonotype was detected ten times or more. The V gene is TRBV7-2, the J gene TRBJ1-1; the match to TRBD1 covers 8 bases. The junction had 2 bases not matched to a gene; V was cut back by 1 base and J by 1 base. The CDR3 length is 15 residues. Germline V gene lookup returns CDR1 SGHTA and CDR2 FQGNSA. The CDR3 loop is CASSLVGQGNTEAFF. The CDR3, as DNA: TGTGCCAGCAGCTTAGTAGGACAGGGGAACACTGAAGCTTTCTTT.

This chain connects TRBV24-1 to TRBJ1-2; 9 bases fit TRBD1. CDR3 length: 14 amino acids. Germline CDR1 and CDR2: KGHDR and SFDVKD. The chain's CDR3 is CARLGQGTNYGYTF. The CDR3 bases are TGTGCTAGGCTGGGACAGGGTACTAACTATGGCTACACCTTC.

This clonotype was seen a few times. The V and J genes are TRBV5-6 and TRBJ1-2, with 7 bases fitting TRBD1. CDR3 length equals 14 residues. Germline V lookup: CDR1 SGHDT, CDR2 YYEEEE. With 5 bases clipped from V and 2 bases from J, the junction kept 6 bases outside the gene matches. The CDR3 sequence: CASRNDRVNYGYTF. CDR3 bases: TGTGCCAGCAGAAACGACAGGGTAAACTATGGCTACACCTTC.

This clonotype was detected a few times. V and J are TRBV11-3 and TRBJ1-1; D not certain. With 11 bases removed from V and 5 bases from J, the gap between germline ends came to 18 bases. The germline V gene has CDR1 SGHNT and CDR2 YENEEA. The CDR3 is 13 amino acids. CDR3 sequence (DNA): TGTGCCGCGGGGAGTTCGGATTCGACTGAAGCTTTCTTT. Translation: CAAGSSDSTEAFF.

The gene calls are TRBV25-1 and TRBJ1-5, with D possibly TRBD1 on 5 matching bases. The CDR3 is 14 amino acids. The V and J ends lost 8 bases and 0 bases respectively, with 11 bases between them. Germline V gives CDR1 MGHDK, CDR2 SYGVNS. CDR3 nucleotides: TGTGCCAGCGTTGACAGTTATAGCAATCAGCCCCAGCATTTT. This codes for CASVDSYSNQPQHF.

This clonotype was detected only a few times. The V call is TRBV2, the J call TRBJ1-2; no firm D call. Trimming stripped 1 base from V and 11 bases from J, with 14 bases between. Germline V lookup: CDR1 SNHLY, CDR2 FYNNEI. This CDR3 spans 13 amino acids. In nucleotides, the CDR3 is TGTGCCAGCAGTGAAGAGGTGGCCTCGGGGTACACCTTC. It encodes CASSEEVASGYTF.